The T cell receptor (beta chain) described here comes from a study of CD8 T cells in Susac syndrome. The CDR3 has 13 residues. Germline V gene sequence: CDR1 LGHDT, CDR2 YNNKEL (reference sequence). Trimming pared 4 bases from V and 9 bases from J, leaving 15 bases between. It was negative isolation that provided the CD8+ and CD4+ T cells, whereas TEMRA cells were enriched by FACS. RNA in amounts of roughly 0.45 to 1 ug was reverse transcribed with random hexamers. The amplification used immunoSEQ multiplex PCR on TCR beta CDR3; it spanned 54 Vbeta and 13 Jbeta. TCRdb reprocessed the immunoSEQ multiplex PCR reads with MiXCR, giving one entry per CDR3 protein. This table has roughly 200,000 distinct CDR3 sequences, 85% to 95% appearing once.

The chain is built from TRBV3-1 and TRBJ2-5, with a tentative D call TRBD2 (5 bases). This receptor was identified in a human donor with multiple sclerosis. Sequenced: CD4+ T cells from PBMCs. CDR3 amino acids: CASSLRGLQAQYF. The CDR3 bases are TGTGCCAGCAGCCTTAGAGGACTTCAGGCCCAGTACTTC.